Following are 8 T cell receptor beta chains from one sample sequenced in a study of T cell responses to AZD1222 COVID-19 vaccine. This table comes from immunoSEQ multiplex PCR, and its TCRdb copy is limited to in-frame clones, with some not included. The sample lists 100,000 to 150,000 clones, about nine tenths occurring once. Sequenced material: peripheral blood, taken on day 0 of MenACWY control vaccination. These receptor sequences come from an adult in good health.

This clone was counted once. The chain joins TRBV18 to TRBJ2-7; a possible D gene is TRBD2 (6 bases). CDR3 length: 16 residues. Between the trimmed V and J ends, which lost 0 bases and 2 bases, there was a span of 14 bases. In germline, CDR1 is KGHSH, CDR2 LQKENI. This chain's CDR3 is CASSPPMAGKTYEQYF. The CDR3 DNA sequence: TGTGCCAGCTCACCACCTATGGCGGGAAAGACCTACGAGCAGTACTTC.

This chain connects TRBV11-2 to TRBJ2-7; the D is unclear. V was trimmed by 1 base and J by 2 bases, leaving 9 bases between them. Germline V gene data show CDR1 as SGHAT and CDR2 as FQNNGV. The CDR3 runs 14 residues. CDR3 residues: CASSLAAIPYEQYF. DNA for the CDR3: TGTGCCAGCAGCTTAGCGGCTATCCCCTACGAGCAGTACTTC.

The chain recombines TRBV7-3 with TRBJ2-5; D is uncertain. The CDR3 runs to 12 residues. V lost 5 bases and J lost 5, with 9 bases in between. Germline CDR1 reads SGHTA; CDR2 reads FQGTGA. The CDR3 region has the DNA TGTGCCAGCAGCCCGGATGGCGAGACCCAGTACTTC. It codes for CASSPDGETQYF. Full variable domain (remainder filled in from reference TRBV7-3 and TRBJ2-5): GAGVSQTPSNKVTEKGKYVELRCDPISGHTALYWYRQSLGQGPEFLIYFQGTGAADDSGLPNDRFFAVRPEGSVSTLKIQRTERGDSAVYLCASSPDGETQYFGPGTRLLVL.

The chain couples TRBV24-1 to TRBJ1-5; D is possibly TRBD1 (5 bases). V was shortened by 3 bases and J by 5 bases, with 10 bases between the two germline ends. CDR3 length: 14 residues. Looked up from germline, CDR1 is KGHDR and CDR2 is SFDVKD. As DNA, the CDR3 is TGTGCCACCAGTGATGGCGGCAGGGATCAGCCCCAGCATTTT. Protein sequence: CATSDGGRDQPQHF.

The chain carries TRBV6-5 and TRBJ1-1, with D uncertain. Trimming took off 5 bases at V and 4 bases at J, with 5 bases between the two ends. Germline CDR1 MNHEY, CDR2 SVGAGI. The CDR3 covers 11 residues. The CDR3: CASSRVTEAFF. As DNA, the CDR3 is TGTGCCAGCAGTAGGGTCACTGAAGCTTTCTTT.

The chain couples TRBV11-2 to TRBJ2-5, with D perhaps TRBD2 (5 bases). Trimming cost V 2 bases and J 4 bases, with 14 bases left between them. The CDR3 loop spans 15 amino acids. The germline V gene has CDR1 SGHAT and CDR2 FQNNGV. CDR3 DNA sequence: TGTGCCAGCAGCTTAAGCGGCGGAGGTAGAGAGACCCAGTACTTC. It is translated as CASSLSGGGRETQYF.

The chain has TRBV5-1 and TRBJ2-7, with D perhaps TRBD1 (6 bases). V gave up 0 bases and J gave up 7 bases, with 11 bases separating them. The CDR3 length is 13 residues. Per germline, CDR1 SGHRS and CDR2 YFSETQ. The CDR3 protein is CASSLVGAAEQYF. The CDR3 region has the DNA TGCGCCAGCAGCTTGGTGGGGGCGGCTGAGCAGTACTTC.

This clone was counted a few times. The rearrangement joins TRBV5-1 to TRBJ1-1, with TRBD1 matching 7 bases. The V and J ends lost 3 bases and 0 bases, in that order; junction bases with no gene match: 11. Germline CDR1 SGHRS, CDR2 YFSETQ. The CDR3 has 17 residues. The CDR3 coding sequence is TGCGCCAGCAGCTCGAACAGGGGAAGAGGGGTGAACACTGAAGCTTTCTTT. Amino acids: CASSSNRGRGVNTEAFF. The whole variable domain, remainder taken from reference TRBV5-1 and TRBJ1-1, is KAGVTQTPRYLIKTRGQQVTLSCSPISGHRSVSWYQQTPGQGLQFLFEYFSETQRNKGNFPGRFSGRQFSNSRSEMNVSTLELGDSALYLCASSSNRGRGVNTEAFFGQGTRLTVV.